A single sample gave rise to the 13 T cell receptor beta chains below, sequenced in a study of blood T cell repertoires in COVID-19. The data were produced by immunoSEQ multiplex PCR, yet TCRdb's version contains in-frame clones alone and is incomplete. The sample yields about 180,000 clones, 87% seen once. The sequencing sample was made of peripheral blood. The source is a woman aged 70 to 79 with COVID-19, enrolled during active disease.

CDR3 sequence (DNA): TGCGCCAGCAGCCATGCCAGAGATACGCAGTATTTT. This codes for CASSHARDTQYF. This chain connects TRBV5-1 to TRBJ2-3; D is uncertain. The length of the CDR3 is 12 residues. Trimming cost V 4 bases and J 5 bases, with 8 bases left between them. Germline V gene data show CDR1 as SGHRS and CDR2 as YFSETQ.

The rearrangement links TRBV27 to TRBJ1-6; weak D call: TRBD1 (6 bases). The V end lost 8 bases, the J end lost 8 bases, and 19 bases lay between the germline ends. CDR3 length: 15 amino acids. CDR1 MNHEY and CDR2 SMNVEV come from the germline V gene (reference sequence). CDR3 coding DNA: TGTGCCAGCTCCCGGACAGCAAGTATGCATTCACCCCTCCACTTT. As protein: CASSRTASMHSPLHF.

The V call is TRBV2, the J call TRBJ1-5, with 7 nucleotides matching TRBD1. The CDR3 runs to 14 residues. V lost 6 bases, J lost 2 bases, and 4 bases stayed unmatched. Germline V CDR1 and CDR2: SNHLY, FYNNEI. CDR3 residues: CASRQGSGNQPQHF. In DNA form, the CDR3 reads TGTGCCAGCAGACAGGGGTCGGGCAATCAGCCCCAGCATTTT.

The V gene is TRBV10-3, the J gene TRBJ1-1; tentative D call: TRBD1 (5 bases). Trimming took off 6 bases at V and 7 bases at J, with 9 bases between the two ends. Germline CDR1 and CDR2: ENHRY and SYGVKD. The CDR3 has 11 residues. CDR3 DNA sequence: TGTGCCATCAGGACCCAGGGTGAAGCTTTCTTT. This encodes CAIRTQGEAFF.

In its sample, this clone was seen once. The chain recombines TRBV3-1 (or the pseudogene TRBV3-2) with TRBJ2-5; 10 bases fit TRBD1. CDR3 length equals 15 residues. From germline, CDR1 is LGHDT and CDR2 YNNKEL (reference sequence). The trim removed 4 bases at V and 5 bases at J, leaving 7 bases unmatched. The CDR3 spells CASSLRTGGFETQYF. CDR3 coding DNA: TGTGCCAGCAGCCTCAGGACAGGGGGTTTCGAGACCCAGTACTTC.

The rearrangement links TRBV27 to TRBJ1-1, with 10 bases fitting TRBD1. From germline, CDR1 is MNHEY and CDR2 SMNVEV (reference sequence). The ends lost 5 bases at V and 6 bases at J; junction bases unmatched: 9. This CDR3 has 15 amino acids. CDR3 in amino acids: CASSQDRGRQAEAFF. CDR3 nucleotides: TGTGCCAGCAGTCAAGACAGGGGGCGACAGGCTGAAGCTTTCTTT.

The chain has TRBV5-1 and TRBJ2-2; no reliable D call. Trimming stripped 1 base from V and 4 bases from J, with 8 bases between. Germline CDR1 reads SGHRS; CDR2 reads YFSETQ. The CDR3 is made up of 14 amino acids. The CDR3 DNA reads TGCGCCAGCAGCTTGACAGTGGGCACCGGGGAGCTGTTTTTT. It is translated as CASSLTVGTGELFF.

This chain connects TRBV28 to TRBJ1-2; 8 bases are a match to TRBD1. The germline V gene encodes CDR1 MDHEN and CDR2 SYDVKM. V trimming: 5 bases; J trimming: 4 bases; junction bases outside the gene matches: 6. The CDR3 loop spans 14 amino acids. CDR3 DNA: TGTGCCAGCAGTCGGACAGGGTCCGTCTATGGCTACACCTTC. This codes for CASSRTGSVYGYTF.

The CDR3 region has the DNA TGTGCCTGGACAGACTACAATGAGCAGTTCTTC. Its translation: CAWTDYNEQFF. This chain links TRBV30 with TRBJ2-1; D is unresolved. The length of the CDR3 is 11 residues. Trimming took 4 bases from V and 3 from J, leaving 4 bases between them. Germline V gene data show CDR1 as GTSNPN and CDR2 as SVGIG (reference sequence).

The rearrangement joins TRBV14 to TRBJ2-1, with 11 bases identical to TRBD2. With V trimmed by 3 bases and J by 6 bases, 10 bases remained unmatched. The CDR3 consists of 17 residues. The germline CDR1 and CDR2 sequences are SGHDN and FVKESK. CDR3 protein: CASSHSELAGVFNEQFF. Here the CDR3 DNA reads TGTGCCAGCAGCCATTCCGAACTAGCGGGAGTATTCAATGAGCAGTTCTTC.

The rearrangement uses TRBV27 and TRBJ2-7; the D gene is possibly TRBD1 (6 bases). The length of the CDR3 is 15 residues. Germline values: CDR1 MNHEY, CDR2 SMNVEV (reference sequence). V lost 6 bases and J 0 bases, leaving 15 bases between the germline ends. CDR3 protein: CASSQTGTNSYEQYF. The CDR3 nucleotides read TGTGCCAGCAGCCAGACCGGGACAAACTCCTACGAGCAGTACTTC.

The genes are TRBV3-1 (or the pseudogene TRBV3-2) and TRBJ1-1; D remains ambiguous. Trimming shortened V by 4 bases and J by 0 bases, and 6 bases separated the two germline ends. The CDR3 is 13 amino acids. Germline V gives CDR1 LGHDT, CDR2 YNNKEL (reference sequence). The CDR3 coding sequence is TGTGCCAGCAGCCCTAAACTGAACACTGAAGCTTTCTTT. Residues: CASSPKLNTEAFF.

The gene calls are TRBV12-5 and TRBJ1-2; D is ambiguous. The CDR3 covers 17 residues. Trimming cost V 0 bases and J 0 bases, with 14 bases left between them. The germline gives CDR1 LGHNT, CDR2 FRNRAP. The CDR3 reads CASGLVRFFSSNYGYTF. The CDR3 DNA reads as TGTGCTAGTGGTTTGGTACGTTTTTTCAGTTCTAACTATGGCTACACCTTC. Full variable domain (rest looked up from reference TRBV12-5 and TRBJ1-2): DARVTQTPRHKVTEMGQEVTMRCQPILGHNTVFWYRQTMMQGLELLAYFRNRAPLDDSGMPKDRFSAEMPDATLATLKIQPSEPRDSAVYFCASGLVRFFSSNYGYTFGSGTRLTVV.